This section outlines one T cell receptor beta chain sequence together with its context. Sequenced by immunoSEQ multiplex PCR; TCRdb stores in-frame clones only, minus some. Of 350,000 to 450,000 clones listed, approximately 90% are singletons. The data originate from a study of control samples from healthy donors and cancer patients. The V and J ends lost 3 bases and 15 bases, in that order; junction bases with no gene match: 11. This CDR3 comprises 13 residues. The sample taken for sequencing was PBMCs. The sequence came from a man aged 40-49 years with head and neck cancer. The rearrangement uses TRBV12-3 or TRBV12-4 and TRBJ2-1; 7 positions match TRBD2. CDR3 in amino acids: CASSLGNRLALFF. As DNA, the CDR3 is TGTGCCAGCAGTTTGGGGAACCGACTAGCCCTGTTCTTC.